The T cell receptor (beta chain) described here comes from a study of Tregs in tolerant kidney transplant recipients. Study-wide points: Validation in larger populations is needed because few patients were studied.

To note about this clone: Its matching antigen is unknown. The read falls 3 residues short of the CDR3 end, and the missing part is taken from the germline J gene.

The junction had 14 bases not matched to a gene; V was cut back by 5 bases and J by 5 bases. The CDR3 spans 16 residues. In germline, CDR1 is GTSNPN, CDR2 SVGIG (reference sequence). Some clones are missing from TCRdb's copy, which holds only in-frame ones; the method was immunoSEQ multiplex PCR. The table for this sample gives about 30,000 clones. This TCR derives from a human donor who received a combined kidney and bone marrow transplant. The chain carries TRBV30 and TRBJ2-2, with TRBD1 matching 7 bases. The sequencing here drew on CD8+ T cells from blood, taken before the transplant. CDR3 amino acids: CAWRTPEQGITGELFF. CDR3 DNA, as far as it was read: TGTGCCTGGCGTACCCCGGAACAGGGGATTACCGGGGAG.